This T cell receptor beta chain was recorded in a study of blood T cell repertoires in COVID-19. Across the whole study: Spain, Italy and the United States supplied samples that represented acute and convalescent COVID-19.

Some clones are missing from TCRdb's copy, which holds only in-frame ones; the method was immunoSEQ multiplex PCR. The table lists about 300,000 clones, about 85% of them singletons. This CDR3 spans 14 amino acids. Trimming took 5 bases from V and 8 from J; bases not matched to a gene: 7. The germline gives CDR1 SGHAT, CDR2 FQNNGV. The source of this sequence is a human donor in a cohort sampled during active COVID-19. The sequencing sample was made of peripheral blood. The rearrangement joins TRBV11-2 to TRBJ2-1; 9 bases align to TRBD1. CDR3 coding DNA: TGTGCCAGCAGCCTCGGGACAGGGCTCTATGAGCAGTTCTTC. Protein product: CASSLGTGLYEQFF.